This T cell receptor beta chain derives from a study of blood T cell repertoires in COVID-19. Study details: COVID-19 samples from acute and convalescent phases originated in the United States, Italy and Spain.

This CDR3 is built from 13 residues. Germline V gene data show CDR1 as SGHNT and CDR2 as YYREEE (reference sequence). The V segment lost 0 bases and the J segment 8 bases; nucleotides outside the gene matches: 3. Data came from immunoSEQ multiplex PCR; TCRdb stores just in-frame clones and leaves some out. The sample has roughly 160,000 clones; about 86% are singletons. The sample comprised peripheral blood. The chain combines TRBV5-4 with TRBJ1-2, with TRBD1 identical over 8 bases. The receptor's source is a man over 45 with active or convalescent COVID-19. The CDR3 DNA reads TGTGCCAGCAGCTTGGACAGGGGGAAAGGCTACACCTTC. Translated: CASSLDRGKGYTF.